This T cell receptor (beta chain) appears in the sequencing data of a study of blood T cell repertoires in COVID-19. Repertoires were generated with immunoSEQ multiplex PCR, while TCRdb's copy carries only in-frame clones and drops some. The data show 150,000 to 180,000 clones, approximately 85% seen once. The sequence came from a man between 60 and 70 years old with COVID-19, enrolled during active disease. The sample comprised peripheral blood.

The CDR3 nucleotides are TGTGCTAGTGGTTTGTCAGGGTCGACCGGGGAGCTGTTTTTT. Its protein is CASGLSGSTGELFF. The rearrangement links TRBV12-5 to TRBJ2-2, with D maybe TRBD1 (5 bases). The germline V gene encodes CDR1 LGHNT and CDR2 FRNRAP. V was shortened by 2 bases and J by 5 bases, with 9 bases between the two germline ends. CDR3 length: 14 amino acids.